The clone carrying this TCR beta chain showed up many times. As yet, its antigen is unknown. The V end was cut by 4 bases, the J end by 5 bases, with 10 bases between. There are 13 residues in the CDR3. Germline V gene data show CDR1 as LNHDA and CDR2 as SQIVND (reference sequence). Individual cDNA molecules were tagged with unique molecular identifiers, the study reported. One entry per CDR3 protein results from TCRdb running MiXCR on the 5' RACE reads. The table includes about 80,000 distinct CDR3 sequences, about 5% detected once. This sample stems from a study of early T cells in non-severe SARS-CoV-2 infection. Study overall: Alpha and beta chains were unpaired, from unsorted whole-blood bulk RNA. General observations from the study: A preference for anti-spike CD8 responses marked VDJdb matching, which missed private and CD4 specificities.

This material consisted of whole blood, taken at baseline. The chain combines TRBV19 with TRBJ2-3, with D perhaps TRBD2 (6 bases). The origin of this receptor is an adult who was a healthcare worker with PCR-confirmed SARS-CoV-2 infection or an uninfected control (not recorded which). The CDR3: CASSNGGVDTQYF. The DNA of the CDR3 is TGTGCCAGTAGTAACGGAGGGGTAGATACGCAGTATTTT.